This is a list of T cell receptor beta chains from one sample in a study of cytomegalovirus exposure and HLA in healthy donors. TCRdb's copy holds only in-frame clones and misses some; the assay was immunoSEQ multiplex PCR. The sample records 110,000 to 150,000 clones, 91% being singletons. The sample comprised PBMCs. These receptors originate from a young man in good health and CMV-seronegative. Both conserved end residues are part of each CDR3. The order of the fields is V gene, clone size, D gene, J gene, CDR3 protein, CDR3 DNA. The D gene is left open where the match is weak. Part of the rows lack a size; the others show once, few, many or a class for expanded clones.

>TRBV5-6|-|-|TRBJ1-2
CASSRTDYGYTF
TGTGCCAGCAGCCGGACAGACTATGGCTACACCTTC
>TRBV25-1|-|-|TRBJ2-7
CASSERAGFSYEQYF
TGTGCCAGCAGTGAAAGGGCGGGCTTCTCCTACGAGCAGTACTTC
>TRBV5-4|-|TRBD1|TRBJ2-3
CASSRAGGQADTQYF
TGTGCCAGCAGCCGTGCAGGGGGACAGGCAGATACGCAGTATTTT
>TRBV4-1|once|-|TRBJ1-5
CASSQSRVQPQHF
TGCGCCAGCAGCCAATCCAGGGTACAGCCCCAGCATTTT
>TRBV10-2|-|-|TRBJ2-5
CASMSSERRGETQYF
TGCGCCAGCATGTCGAGCGAGAGGAGGGGTGAGACCCAGTACTTC
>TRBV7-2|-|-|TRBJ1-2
CASSLGDKDYGYTF
TGTGCCAGCAGCTTAGGAGATAAAGACTATGGCTACACCTTC
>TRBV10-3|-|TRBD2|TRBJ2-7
CAISPTSGLGEQYF
TGTGCCATCAGTCCGACTAGCGGCTTAGGGGAGCAGTACTTC
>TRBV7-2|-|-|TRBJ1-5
CASSPGLYQPQHF
TGTGCCAGCAGCCCAGGCCTTTATCAGCCCCAGCATTTT
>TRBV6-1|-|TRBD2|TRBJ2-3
CASSAPTSGRVPHTDTQYF
TGTGCCAGCAGTGCCCCAACTAGCGGGAGGGTCCCTCACACAGATACGCAGTATTTT
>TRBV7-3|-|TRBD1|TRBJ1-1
CASSLSQGAKAFF
TGTGCCAGCAGCTTAAGTCAGGGGGCTAAAGCTTTCTTT
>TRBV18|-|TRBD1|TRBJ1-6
CASSIRDRGAIGNSPLHF
TGTGCCAGCTCAATCCGGGACAGGGGGGCAATAGGTAATTCACCCCTCCACTTT
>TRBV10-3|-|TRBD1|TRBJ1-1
CASSSRGHPEAFF
TGTGCCAGCAGTTCCAGGGGGCACCCTGAAGCTTTCTTT
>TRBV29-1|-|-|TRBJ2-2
CSVEVGTNTGELFF
TGCAGCGTTGAAGTGGGCACGAACACCGGGGAGCTGTTTTTT
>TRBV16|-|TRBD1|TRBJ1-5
CASSQNRGDQPQHF
TGTGCCAGCAGCCAAAACAGGGGAGATCAGCCCCAGCATTTT
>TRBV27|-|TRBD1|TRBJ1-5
CASSQQGYSNQPQHF
TGTGCCAGCAGTCAACAGGGGTATAGCAATCAGCCCCAGCATTTT
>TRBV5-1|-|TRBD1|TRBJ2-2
CASSLVQGVRGGELFF
TGCGCCAGCAGCTTGGTACAGGGGGTGAGGGGCGGGGAGCTGTTTTTT
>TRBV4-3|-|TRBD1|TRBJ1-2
CASSQGSDRVVSYGYTF
TGCGCCAGCAGCCAAGGATCCGACAGGGTCGTCTCGTATGGCTACACCTTC
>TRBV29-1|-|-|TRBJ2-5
CSVKARVHSQETQYF
TGCAGCGTTAAAGCCAGGGTGCACAGCCAAGAGACCCAGTACTTC
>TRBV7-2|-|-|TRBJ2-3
CASSLLWRVTDTQYF
TGTGCCAGCAGCTTACTGTGGAGGGTGACAGATACGCAGTATTTT
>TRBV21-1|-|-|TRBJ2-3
CASSAGLAGAADTQYF
TGTGCCAGCAGCGCCGGACTAGCGGGAGCGGCAGATACGCAGTATTTT
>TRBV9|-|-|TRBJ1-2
CASSVVNSSLRVIDYGYTF
TGTGCCAGCAGCGTAGTTAACAGTTCACTCAGAGTAATCGACTATGGCTACACCTTC
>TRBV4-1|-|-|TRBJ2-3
CASSQDHNTDTQYF
TGCGCCAGCAGCCAAGACCACAACACAGATACGCAGTATTTT
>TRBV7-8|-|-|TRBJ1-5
CASSLEAPGQPQHF
TGTGCCAGCAGCTTAGAGGCCCCCGGGCAGCCCCAGCATTTT
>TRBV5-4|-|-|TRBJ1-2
CASSFGGNYGYTF
TGTGCCAGCAGCTTCGGGGGGAACTATGGCTACACCTTC
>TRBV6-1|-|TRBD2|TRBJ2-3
CASSEGLAGADTQYF
TGTGCCAGCAGTGAAGGACTAGCGGGAGCAGATACGCAGTATTTT
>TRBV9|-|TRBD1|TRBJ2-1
CASSVGDRGRNEQFF
TGTGCCAGCAGCGTGGGAGACAGGGGTAGAAATGAGCAGTTCTTC
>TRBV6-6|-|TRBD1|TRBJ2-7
CATKQGTGPSYEQYF
TGTGCCACCAAGCAAGGGACAGGACCCTCCTACGAGCAGTACTTC
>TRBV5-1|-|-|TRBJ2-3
CASSGPPPYGTQYF
TGCGCCAGCAGCGGGCCACCGCCGTATGGGACGCAGTATTTT
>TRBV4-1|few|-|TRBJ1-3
CASSLNTGTAGNTIYF
TGCGCCAGCAGCCTAAACACAGGGACGGCTGGAAACACCATATATTTT
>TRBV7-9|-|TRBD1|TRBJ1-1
CASSPGDRGGPEAFF
TGTGCCAGCAGCCCCGGGGACAGGGGAGGCCCTGAAGCTTTCTTT
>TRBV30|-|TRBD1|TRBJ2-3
CAWSGTGDTDTQYF
TGTGCCTGGAGTGGGACAGGGGATACAGATACGCAGTATTTT
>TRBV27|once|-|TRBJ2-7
CASSRATRVEQYF
TGTGCCAGCAGCAGGGCCACGAGAGTAGAGCAGTACTTC
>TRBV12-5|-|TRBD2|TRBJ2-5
CASGLVGLAQETQYF
TGTGCTAGTGGTTTGGTCGGACTAGCCCAAGAGACCCAGTACTTC
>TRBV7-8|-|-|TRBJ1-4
CASSPHRVSGEKLFF
TGTGCCAGCAGCCCCCACAGGGTTTCGGGTGAAAAACTGTTTTTT
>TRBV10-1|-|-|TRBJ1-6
CASSESLGSPLHF
TGCGCCAGCAGTGAGTCTCTAGGTTCACCCCTCCACTTT
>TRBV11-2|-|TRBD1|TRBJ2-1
CASSSVRGQHHNEQFF
TGTGCCAGCAGCTCCGTTCGGGGACAGCACCACAATGAGCAGTTCTTC
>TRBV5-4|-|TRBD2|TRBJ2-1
CASSRGGQGDNEQFF
TGTGCCAGCAGCCGGGGGGGACAAGGGGACAATGAGCAGTTCTTC
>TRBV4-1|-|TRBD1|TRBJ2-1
CASSQDVSGQGSNEQFF
TGCGCCAGCAGCCAAGATGTATCCGGACAGGGGTCGAATGAGCAGTTCTTC
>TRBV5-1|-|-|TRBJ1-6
CASSARTDYNSPLHF
TGCGCCAGCAGCGCGCGGACAGATTATAATTCACCCCTCCACTTT
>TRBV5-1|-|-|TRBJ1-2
CASSFTAASNYGYTF
TGCGCCAGCAGCTTCACGGCAGCGTCTAACTATGGCTACACCTTC
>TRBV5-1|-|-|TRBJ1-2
CASSSPGGFNYGYTF
TGCGCCAGCAGCTCACCCGGGGGGTTCAACTATGGCTACACCTTC
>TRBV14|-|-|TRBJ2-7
CASSQDDFNSGSPYEQYF
TGTGCCAGCAGCCAAGATGACTTTAATTCGGGGTCTCCCTACGAGCAGTACTTC
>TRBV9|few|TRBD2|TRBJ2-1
CASSVGAAGGNNEQFF
TGTGCCAGCAGCGTAGGGGCGGCGGGAGGGAACAATGAGCAGTTCTTC
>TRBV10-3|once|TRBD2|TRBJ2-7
CAISGSGGPTYEQYF
TGTGCCATCAGTGGAAGCGGGGGGCCTACCTACGAGCAGTACTTC
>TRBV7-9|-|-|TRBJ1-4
CASSPKGGGDEKLFF
TGTGCCAGCAGCCCAAAAGGCGGGGGAGATGAAAAACTGTTTTTT
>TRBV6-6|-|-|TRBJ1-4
CASRYATNEKLFF
TGTGCCAGCCGGTATGCAACTAATGAAAAACTGTTTTTT
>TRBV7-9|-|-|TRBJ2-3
CASSLGLSTDTQYF
TGTGCCAGCAGCTTAGGACTAAGCACAGATACGCAGTATTTT
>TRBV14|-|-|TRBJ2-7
CASSQKGDVQYF
TGTGCCAGCAGCCAAAAGGGGGATGTGCAGTACTTC
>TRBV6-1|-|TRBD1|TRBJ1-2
CASSERFLVGSGQGASGYTF
TGTGCCAGCAGTGAACGTTTTTTAGTAGGCTCCGGACAGGGGGCCTCTGGCTACACCTTC